This T cell receptor beta chain was profiled in a study of T-cell reconstitution after alpha-beta-depleted transplantation in children. This clonotype was seen a few times. The authors prepared the TCRbeta library with unique molecular identifiers. Each CDR3 protein is one row after TCRdb ran MiXCR on the PCR reads. The sample includes some 640,000 distinct CDR3 sequences, approximately 17% seen only once; the top ten take 0.8% to 1.1%. This TCR was recovered from a human donor who donated a stem cell graft to a child with acute myeloid leukemia. Sequenced here: PBMCs from the stem cell graft donor, sampled from the stem cell graft.

Written as DNA, the CDR3 is TGTGCCAGCAGCCCCCCGGACCGGGGCACAGATACGCAGTATTTT. Amino acids: CASSPPDRGTDTQYF. This sequence joins TRBV5-5 and TRBJ2-3, with D unclear. The length of the CDR3 is 15 residues. Trimming removed 4 bases at V and 1 base at J, with 13 bases between. Germline CDR1 is SGHKS and CDR2 is YYEKEE (reference sequence). Supplemented by reference TRBV5-5 and TRBJ2-3, the full variable domain reads DAGVTQSPTHLIKTRGQQVTLRCSPISGHKSVSWYQQVLGQGPQFIFQYYEKEERGRGNFPDRFSARQFPNYSSELNVNALLLGDSALYLCASSPPDRGTDTQYFGPGTRLTVL.